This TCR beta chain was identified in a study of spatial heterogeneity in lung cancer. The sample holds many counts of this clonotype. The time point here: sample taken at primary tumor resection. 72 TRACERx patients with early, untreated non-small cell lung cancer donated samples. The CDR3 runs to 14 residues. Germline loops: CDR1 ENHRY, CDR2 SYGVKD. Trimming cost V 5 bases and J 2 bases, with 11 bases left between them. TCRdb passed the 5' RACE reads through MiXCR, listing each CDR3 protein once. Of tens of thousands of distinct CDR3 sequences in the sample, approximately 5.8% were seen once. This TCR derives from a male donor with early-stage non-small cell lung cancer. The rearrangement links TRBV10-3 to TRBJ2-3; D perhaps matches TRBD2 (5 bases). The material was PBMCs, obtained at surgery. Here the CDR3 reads CAISKAETTDTQYF. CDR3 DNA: TGTGCCATCAGTAAAGCGGAGACCACAGATACGCAGTATTTT.